This T cell receptor (beta chain) was obtained from a study of spatial heterogeneity in lung cancer. Across the whole study: Detected beta-chain sequences consistently exceeded alpha-chain sequences.

By its share, this clonotype is medium-sized. The antigen remains undetermined. Noted time point: sample taken at primary tumor resection. Study-wide results and caveats: Counts of expanded alpha and beta TCRs within tumors tracked the tumor nonsynonymous mutation count.

One entry per CDR3 protein, called by TCRdb with MiXCR from the 5' RACE reads. This sample carries 5,000 to 6,000 distinct CDR3 sequences, under 10% of them seen once, and the ten largest clones take more than 25%. This clonotype was sampled from a female donor with early-stage non-small cell lung cancer. The sequencing here drew on lung tumor tissue, taken at surgery.

This chain's CDR3 is CASSFPNIYGYTF. The CDR3 DNA reads as TGTGCCAGCAGCTTCCCTAATATCTATGGCTACACCTTC. This rearrangement joins TRBV7-2 to TRBJ1-2; D ambiguous. The CDR3 totals 13 residues. Trimming took off 3 bases at V and 4 bases at J, with 9 bases between the two ends. CDR1 and CDR2 from the germline V gene are SGHTA and FQGNSA.